The T cell receptor (beta chain) described here comes from a study of cytomegalovirus exposure and HLA in healthy donors. Overall study context: The Caucasian-associated ancestry cluster contained 75% to 85% of the approximately 400 genotyped donors.

A word on this clone: As yet, its antigen is unknown.

Study observations and caveats: Analyzed later, association rates of TCRs varied across HLA loci, with DRB1 most and HLA-C fewest. Diagnosis of cytomegalovirus status made by the classifier reportedly showed high specificity and sensitivity.

With 60 Vbeta and 13 Jbeta primers, the PCR was carried out. The protocol was immunoSEQ multiplex PCR, while the TCRdb copy is restricted to in-frame clones and leaves out a portion. Among some 120,000 clones listed, approximately 8.8% were seen once. The sequence was collected from a man aged 35 to 55 in good health and CMV-seronegative. Sequencing used PBMCs.

The CDR3 nucleotides read TGCGCCAGCAGCCAATCCTCACCAGGCGTCTACGAGCAGTACTTC. Translated, it gives CASSQSSPGVYEQYF. V usage is TRBV4-1 and J usage is TRBJ2-7, with unresolved D. V was cut by 2 bases and J by 3 bases, with 14 bases left in between. Germline values: CDR1 MGHRA, CDR2 YSYEKL. The CDR3 loop spans 15 amino acids.